These 22 T cell receptor beta chains came from one sample sequenced in a study of cytomegalovirus exposure and HLA in healthy donors. With 60 Vbeta and 13 Jbeta primers, the PCR was carried out. Sequencing used immunoSEQ multiplex PCR; TCRdb keeps in-frame clones, though not all of them. This table holds about 100,000 clones, around 74% found once. The specimen sequenced was PBMCs. The receptors derive from a woman between 40 and 50 years old in good health and CMV-seropositive.

The rearrangement joins TRBV15 to TRBJ2-1; TRBD1 aligns across 8 bases. Germline values: CDR1 LNHNV, CDR2 YYDKDF (reference sequence). V lost 3 bases and J lost 2; bases outside the gene matches: 3. The CDR3 runs to 15 residues. The CDR3 DNA is TGTGCCACCAGCAGTGGACAGGGAACCTACAATGAGCAGTTCTTC. As protein: CATSSGQGTYNEQFF.

At least ten counts were recorded for this clone. The CDR3 DNA sequence: TGTGCCAGCAGCTTAGGTCGCTGGGGCAAGAACACTGAAGCTTTCTTT. This translates into CASSLGRWGKNTEAFF. The chain has TRBV11-1 and TRBJ1-1; D is perhaps TRBD1 (5 bases). The germline V gene encodes CDR1 SGHAT and CDR2 FQDESV (reference sequence). There are 16 residues in the CDR3. Trimming removed 1 base from V and 1 base from J, with 13 bases in between.

V gene TRBV19 combines with J gene TRBJ1-1; 10 nucleotides align to TRBD1. Germline V lookup: CDR1 LNHDA, CDR2 SQIVND (reference sequence). The CDR3 contains 13 residues. The V and J ends lost 10 bases and 5 bases, in that order; junction bases with no gene match: 7. CDR3 region: CATRQGARTEAFF. The CDR3 nucleotides are TGTGCCACGAGACAGGGGGCGCGAACTGAAGCTTTCTTT.

This chain links TRBV2 with TRBJ1-3; 8 bases match TRBD1. The germline CDR1 and CDR2 sequences are SNHLY and FYNNEI. The CDR3 length is 15 residues. The V segment lost 5 bases and the J segment 1 base; nucleotides outside the gene matches: 4. CDR3 DNA sequence: TGTGCCAGCAGTAACGACAGGGGTTCTGGAAACACCATATATTTT. Amino acids: CASSNDRGSGNTIYF.

There are a few counts of this clone. An end of the junction does not agree with germline; a read error may underlie this. Other DNA sequences in this sample translate to the same CDR3. The chain uses TRBV15 and TRBJ2-7, with 8 nucleotides matching TRBD1. CDR1 is LNHNV and CDR2 is YYDKDF in the germline V gene (reference sequence). The CDR3 sequence is 16 residues long. The CDR3: CATSRRPGQGLYEQYF. In nucleotides, the CDR3 is TGCGCCACCAGCAGAAGACCCGGACAGGGCCTCTACGAGCAGTACTTC.

V gene TRBV2 combines with J gene TRBJ1-2; D call uncertain. The CDR3 contains 13 residues. V dropped 4 bases and J dropped 2 bases, with 8 bases sitting between them. CDR1 and CDR2 (germline): SNHLY, FYNNEI. The CDR3 is CASSVSGNYGYTF. Here the CDR3 DNA reads TGTGCCAGCAGTGTATCGGGGAACTATGGCTACACCTTC.

This sequence joins TRBV27 and TRBJ2-7; TRBD2 is a possible D gene (5 bases). The CDR3 totals 17 residues. CDR1 and CDR2 (germline): MNHEY, SMNVEV (reference sequence). V lost 5 bases and J 6 bases, leaving 26 bases between the germline ends. The DNA for the CDR3 is TGTGCCAGCAGTCCCCATCTAAGGGCCCGGACTCCCGGCGAGCAGTACTTC. Its protein product is CASSPHLRARTPGEQYF.

The V gene is TRBV27, the J gene TRBJ1-4; a possible D gene is TRBD1 (5 bases). The germline gives CDR1 MNHEY, CDR2 SMNVEV (reference sequence). The CDR3 runs 15 residues. The ends were cut back, 1 base at V and 7 bases at J, with 13 bases in the middle. CDR3 protein: CASSLWLGGSEKLFF. The CDR3 bases are TGTGCCAGCAGTTTATGGCTCGGGGGGAGTGAAAAACTGTTTTTT.

This chain joins TRBV29-1 and TRBJ1-2; TRBD1 aligns across 10 bases. After removal of 4 bases from V and 6 bases from J, the junction contained 5 bases not matched to a gene. The V gene's germline CDR1 is SQVTM and CDR2 ANQGSEA. CDR3 size: 13 residues. The CDR3 DNA follows: TGCAGCGTTGCCCCGGACAGGGGGGATGGCTACACCTTC. Its protein is CSVAPDRGDGYTF.

This clone turned up a few times. This chain uses TRBV4-3 with TRBJ1-4; D call uncertain. The CDR3 length is 16 residues. Trimming cost V 3 bases and J 0 bases, with 11 bases left between them. Germline V gene data show CDR1 as LGHNA and CDR2 as YSLEER. CDR3 region: CASSHFTAATNEKLFF. CDR3 DNA: TGCGCCAGCAGCCACTTCACAGCAGCAACTAATGAAAAACTGTTTTTT.

V usage is TRBV5-6 and J usage is TRBJ1-4; 9 positions match TRBD1. With V trimmed by 4 bases and J by 8 bases, 9 bases remained unmatched. The CDR3 is 15 residues long. The V gene's germline CDR1 is SGHDT and CDR2 YYEEEE. Here the CDR3 DNA reads TGTGCCAGCAGCGAGGGACAGGGTGATTGGGAAAAACTGTTTTTT. Protein: CASSEGQGDWEKLFF.

The rearrangement uses TRBV7-9 and TRBJ1-2; 7 nucleotides align to TRBD1. Germline V gives CDR1 SEHNR, CDR2 FQNEAQ (reference sequence). V lost 3 bases and J lost 6; bases outside the gene matches: 10. This CDR3 is built from 15 residues. CDR3: CASSLGQMILDGYTF. The CDR3 DNA reads TGTGCCAGCAGCTTGGGACAGATGATCCTCGATGGCTACACCTTC.

The chain carries TRBV29-1 and TRBJ2-7; 8 bases are a match to TRBD1. The germline V gene encodes CDR1 SQVTM and CDR2 ANQGSEA. V trimming: 0 bases; J trimming: 4 bases; junction bases outside the gene matches: 11. There are 16 residues in the CDR3. CDR3 loop: CSVEDQRGQGLYEQYF. For the CDR3, the DNA is TGCAGCGTTGAAGATCAACGTGGACAGGGTCTGTACGAGCAGTACTTC.

V and J are TRBV27 and TRBJ2-7, with D maybe TRBD2 (6 bases). The CDR3 is made up of 15 amino acids. V lost 0 bases and J lost 2, with 11 bases in between. Germline V gene sequence: CDR1 MNHEY, CDR2 SMNVEV (reference sequence). As DNA, the CDR3 is TGTGCCAGCAGTTTATCGATGGAGGGCCCCTACGAGCAGTACTTC. This encodes CASSLSMEGPYEQYF.

This chain uses TRBV19 with TRBJ1-3; no clear D gene. This CDR3 has 11 amino acids. V shed 8 bases and J shed 7 bases, with 9 bases lying between them. Per germline, CDR1 LNHDA and CDR2 SQIVND (reference sequence). The CDR3 nucleotides are TGTGCCAGTCGACGGGGTAACACCATATATTTT. This encodes CASRRGNTIYF.

J is TRBJ2-2 and V is TRBV6-1; D is unresolved. The CDR3 has 13 residues. V lost 4 bases, J lost 5 bases, and 8 bases lay in between. CDR1 is MNHNS and CDR2 is SASEGT in the germline V gene. CDR3: CASSAHWTGELFF. The CDR3, as DNA: TGTGCCAGCAGTGCCCACTGGACCGGGGAGCTGTTTTTT.

This clone was counted a few times. J is TRBJ1-2 and V is TRBV29-1, with 8 bases matching TRBD1. Losses at the gene ends were 7 bases for V and 4 bases for J; bases not matched to a gene: 8. From germline, CDR1 is SQVTM and CDR2 ANQGSEA. The CDR3 is made up of 13 amino acids. CDR3 in DNA: TGCAGCGCAGAGACAGGGGTGAGCTATGGCTACACCTTC. Translated, it gives CSAETGVSYGYTF.

This chain uses TRBV7-2 with TRBJ2-3; D remains ambiguous. Germline CDR1 and CDR2: SGHTA and FQGNSA. Trimming pared 5 bases from V and 4 bases from J, leaving 10 bases between. This CDR3 spans 13 amino acids. Here the CDR3 reads CASSPSAADTQYF. The CDR3, as DNA: TGTGCCAGCAGCCCGAGTGCGGCAGATACGCAGTATTTT. Full variable domain (rest looked up from reference TRBV7-2 and TRBJ2-3): GAGVSQSPSNKVTEKGKDVELRCDPISGHTALYWYRQSLGQGLEFLIYFQGNSAPDKSGLPSDRFSAERTGGSVSTLTIQRTQQEDSAVYLCASSPSAADTQYFGPGTRLTVL.

The V gene is TRBV19, the J gene TRBJ2-7, with TRBD1 identical over 8 bases. The J segment lost 2 bases and the V segment lost 3 bases, leaving 9 bases of the junction unmatched. The CDR3 covers 16 residues. The germline CDR1 and CDR2 sequences are LNHDA and SQIVND (reference sequence). The CDR3 loop is CASSIGPGQVTYEQYF. In nucleotides, the CDR3 is TGTGCCAGTAGTATTGGTCCGGGACAGGTAACCTACGAGCAGTACTTC.

This chain joins TRBV5-6 and TRBJ2-5; 7 bases map to TRBD1. The CDR3 is 14 residues long. V shed 0 bases, J shed 3 bases, and the junction held 2 bases outside the gene matches. Germline V lookup: CDR1 SGHDT, CDR2 YYEEEE. CDR3 DNA: TGTGCCAGCAGCTTGGGGACAGGAAAAGAGACCCAGTACTTC. Translation: CASSLGTGKETQYF. The complete variable domain, with remaining parts taken from reference TRBV5-6 and TRBJ2-5, reads DAGVTQSPTHLIKTRGQQVTLRCSPKSGHDTVSWYQQALGQGPQFIFQYYEEEERQRGNFPDRFSGHQFPNYSSELNVNALLLGDSALYLCASSLGTGKETQYFGPGTRLLVL.

The J gene is TRBJ2-7, the V gene TRBV10-3; 9 nucleotides match TRBD1. Trimming cost V 0 bases and J 9 bases; bases outside gene matches: 12. The CDR3 is 16 amino acids. The germline V gene has CDR1 ENHRY and CDR2 SYGVKD. The CDR3 nucleotides read TGTGCCATCAGTGAGTCAATCTGGACAGGGGCCCCGGGGCAGTACTTC. Protein: CAISESIWTGAPGQYF.

The chain has TRBV27 and TRBJ1-5, with a possible D match to TRBD1 (6 bases). This CDR3 is 14 amino acids long. Per germline, CDR1 MNHEY and CDR2 SMNVEV (reference sequence). Trimming shortened V by 6 bases and J by 0 bases, and 9 bases separated the two germline ends. Here the CDR3 DNA reads TGTGCCAGCAGGGACAGCTATAGCAATCAGCCCCAGCATTTT. As protein: CASRDSYSNQPQHF.